One T cell receptor beta chain is described in this entry. This sample is part of a study of shared clonotypes between healthy human individuals. TCRdb's table, derived via immunoSEQ multiplex PCR, lists solely in-frame clones and lacks some. The sample has more than 900,000 clones; around three quarters are singletons. This CDR3 is built from 14 residues. Germline V lookup: CDR1 WSHSY, CDR2 SAAADI. Trimming cost V 10 bases and J 4 bases; bases outside gene matches: 8. This rearrangement joins TRBV10-2 to TRBJ2-3; 10 bases align to TRBD2. The sample consisted of memory CD4+ T cells from PBMCs. The sample's subset: CD45RA-negative fraction. The TCR was taken from a man aged 18-30 years in good health. Some clones in this sample may be carry-over from other donors' samples. CDR3 residues: CATLGGLAADTQYF. CDR3 coding DNA: TGCGCCACCCTGGGAGGACTAGCGGCAGATACGCAGTATTTT.